This T cell receptor beta chain was documented in a study of blood T cell repertoires in COVID-19 (TCRdb year 2020). About the investigation overall: Samples from collaborators originated in the United States, Italy and Spain and spanned both the acute and convalescent phases of COVID-19. The prospective study material was composed of cDNA or gDNA derived from T cells, B-cell-depleted T cells, or PBMCs. Deeply sampled blood TCRbeta repertoires from subjects exposed to, actively infected with, or recovered from COVID-19 were included in the dataset. A freely available public database, intended as a resource for researchers studying the immune response to SARS-CoV-2, is where the repertoires were released. Samples were obtained from the ongoing ImmuneRACE study (first 160 participants) and from 1,254 subjects provided by 6 global collaborators. Sample metadata almost always included a de-identified subject ID, COVID-19 status, age in years and sex. Where HLA class I and class II types were available, the types were taken from metadata supplied by the sample provider, not from assay-based typing.

The immunoSEQ Assay, a bias-controlled multiplex PCR, was used to amplify TCRbeta CDR3 regions from genomic DNA. Processing in the source paper ran as follows. The number of nucleated cells in each sample was estimated by amplification of reference gene primers within the assay. Sequence reads were collapsed and filtered to measure the absolute abundance of every unique TCRbeta CDR3 rearrangement. For each sample, productive Simpson clonality was calculated as the square root of Simpson's diversity index over productive rearrangements. This immuneACCESS table, as held by TCRdb, lists in-frame sequences with V and J called but not all clones. Of the missing ones, under half trace to an unresolved V gene in checked studies; the others have no known cause. V and J calls and clone size come straight from that table; D and trimming were deduced from the DNA. This sample is represented by about 280,000 clones; approximately 85% of them were singletons. Approximately 5.1% of the sample comes from the top ten.

Taken from the germline V gene, the CDR1 and CDR2 loops are SGHRS and YFSETQ. V sheds 2 bases and J sheds 5 bases, leaving 8 bases between their ends. CDR3 length: 12 amino acids, cysteine to phenylalanine. Only CDR3 DNA remains: 36 bases, in frame from the first base. This clone has a single count. Its antigen has not been determined. Base qualities are not at hand, and no much larger clone is one base apart. Study-wide findings and limitations: How much clinical and demographic metadata was included differed by source and by participant, and the metadata was provided uncurated.

Collaborating institutions collected whole blood in K2EDTA tubes following their own protocols. For TCRbeta analysis, collaborators shipped samples in one of three forms: frozen whole blood, isolated PBMCs, or DNA extracted from either of those sample types. The sequence derives from a man between 45 and 60 years old with active or convalescent COVID-19. The V gene is TRBV5-1 and the J gene is TRBJ2-7, with TRBD2 perhaps the D gene, on 5 matching bases. The material sequenced was peripheral blood. The CDR3 region has the sequence CASSLEGDEQYF. The DNA sequence is TGCGCCAGCAGCTTAGAGGGAGACGAGCAGTACTTC.